This entry is about one T cell receptor beta chain. Its antigen is not yet known. Base qualities are not at hand, and no much larger clone is one base apart. The data were taken from a study of OX40 agonist ivuxolimab in advanced cancers. For the wider study: The costimulatory receptor OX40 (CD134) was targeted by ivuxolimab, a fully human IgG2 agonistic monoclonal antibody. Intravenous ivuxolimab was administered to patients every 2 weeks at six dose levels: 0.01, 0.1, 0.3, 1.5, 3 and 10 mg/kg. Of the approximately 54 patients in dose escalation, 19 had hepatocellular carcinoma, about 15 had melanoma, 9 had renal cell carcinoma and 9 had head and neck cancer. A male proportion of 70% to 90% and a mean age of approximately 55 years, ranging from about 20 to 80, were recorded for the dose-escalation cohort. Prior anti-PD-1, anti-PD-L1 or anti-CTLA-4 therapy was permitted, and checkpoint inhibitors had been received by roughly two fifths of dose-escalation patients. Partial responses were achieved by three dose-escalation patients, of whom one had hepatocellular carcinoma and two had cutaneous melanoma. The point of sequencing TCRbeta in the periphery was to test whether ivuxolimab changed TCR sequence diversity and drove clonal T-cell expansion. The paper reports the monotherapy dose-escalation portion (N ≈ 50 patients) of the phase I ivuxolimab trial. The paper's findings and limits, for the study overall: After ivuxolimab, expanded clones were on average more numerous among CD8+ T cells than among CD4+ T cells. Antigen specificity was not determined for the clonally expanded peripheral T cells. In partial responders in the 0.1-3.0 mg/kg groups, normalized peripheral clonal expansion was found to be among the lowest, especially among CD8+ T cells. At doses of 0.1 to 3.0 mg/kg, clonal expansion of both CD4+ and CD8+ T cells in blood was seen between baseline and week 6. Low levels of normalized T-cell clonal expansion were also seen in some patients who did not respond.

The trial excluded patients who had a history of autoimmune disease or who were on systemic immunosuppression. Peripheral blood for TCR sequencing was collected from all dose cohorts at baseline, on cycle 4 day 1, and on cycle 7 day 1. Samples came from an open-label, multicenter, first-in-human phase I dose-escalation trial of ivuxolimab. Adults with locally advanced or metastatic melanoma, renal cell carcinoma, hepatocellular carcinoma or head and neck squamous cell carcinoma were enrolled in the trial. CD4+ and CD8+ T cells were sorted separately from peripheral blood before TCR sequencing. Genomic DNA was extracted from sorted cells for sequencing of the TCRbeta CDR3 region. The immunoSEQ Assay was used to sequence the TCRbeta CDR3 regions. Held by TCRdb, this immuneACCESS table contains in-frame sequences only and omits some clones. Under half of the omission traces to an unresolved V gene where checked; the cause of the rest is unknown. For this sample there are about 67,000 clones; 65% to 85% appear just once. Roughly 8% of the sample lies in the top ten.

CDR1 and CDR2, looked up from the germline V gene (reference sequence), are LNHDA and SQIVND. The V end loses 5 bases and the J end loses 8 bases, and a stretch of 10 bases separates them. The CDR3, from cysteine to phenylalanine, totals 13 residues. This entry keeps only the CDR3 DNA: 39 bases, framed from base 1. This specimen was CD4+ or CD8+ T cells sorted from blood, taken in a trial of the OX40 agonist ivuxolimab. The TCR sequence derives from an adult with an advanced solid tumor such as melanoma, head and neck, liver or kidney cancer. The V and J segments used are TRBV19 and TRBJ1-6, with TRBD1 tentatively as D gene (6 bases match). The CDR3 loop reads CASSPRQDSPLHF. The nucleotide sequence is TGTGCCAGTAGTCCCCGACAGGATTCACCCCTCCACTTT. The variable domain in full, with residues beyond the CDR3 obtained from the reference TRBV19 and TRBJ1-6 genes, is DGGITQSPKYLFRKEGQNVTLSCEQNLNHDAMYWYRQDPGQGLRLIYYSQIVNDFQKGDIAEGYSVSREKKESFPLTVTSAQKNPTAFYLCASSPRQDSPLHFGNGTRLTVT.